The 32 T cell receptor beta chains listed next were all sequenced from one sample in a study of T cells in Graves' hyperthyroidism and ophthalmopathy. TCR beta CDR3 region amplification was performed from RNA transcripts. During a first-round RT-PCR of the TCR CDR3, the HTBI primer set was used. Each CDR3 protein gets one entry after TCRdb re-called the multiplex PCR reads with MiXCR. The table includes 300,000 to 450,000 distinct CDR3 sequences, around a sixth detected once. The sequenced sample consisted of blood. All receptors derive from a young woman with Graves' hyperthyroidism that later progressed to Graves' ophthalmopathy.

To note about this clonotype: One end of the junction varies from germline; a read error may be responsible. The chain recombines TRBV5-7 with TRBJ1-5, with D unresolved. TRBV5-7 is known as an ORF, though its function is uncertain. This CDR3 has 13 amino acids. CDR3 sequence reads: CASSLLDNQPQHF. DNA for the CDR3: TGTGCCAGCAGCTTGCTAGACAATCAGCCTCAGCATTTT.

This clonotype has ten or more counts. V and J are TRBV28 and TRBJ1-1; TRBD1 might be the D (5 bases). This CDR3 is built from 17 residues. Between the trimmed V and J ends, which lost 2 bases and 2 bases, there was a span of 18 bases. Per the germline V gene, CDR1 is MDHEN and CDR2 is SYDVKM. CDR3 DNA: TGTGCCAGCAGTTTAGGGCAGGGTGTTTTTTTTAACACTGAAGCTTTCTTT. Amino acids: CASSLGQGVFFNTEAFF.

This clonotype was seen at least ten times. The chain uses TRBV2 and TRBJ2-1; 12 bases are shared with TRBD2. The CDR3 totals 15 residues. The germline CDR1 and CDR2 sequences are SNHLY and FYNNEI. J was trimmed by 9 bases and V by 4 bases; bases with no gene match: 7. CDR3 coding DNA: TGTGCCAGCAGTGGGGCTAGCGGGAGGGCCGGTGAGCAGTTCTTC. It yields the protein CASSGASGRAGEQFF.

This clonotype was observed at least ten times. This chain connects TRBV5-6 to TRBJ2-5, with D tentatively TRBD2 (7 bases). Germline V gene sequence: CDR1 SGHDT, CDR2 YYEEEE. The V gene lost 5 bases and the J gene lost 4 bases, with 12 bases spanning the gap. This CDR3 contains 13 residues. The CDR3 is CASSGGAVETQYF. CDR3 bases: TGTGCCAGCAGTGGGGGGGCTGTAGAGACCCAGTACTTC.

This clonotype was counted only a few times. This chain links TRBV6-5 with TRBJ2-1, with D unresolved. With 7 bases removed from V and 0 bases from J, the gap between germline ends came to 7 bases. Germline assignment: CDR1 MNHEY and CDR2 SVGAGI. This CDR3 spans 13 amino acids. This CDR3 reads CASTLSSYNEQFF. Written as DNA, the CDR3 is TGTGCCAGCACGTTGAGCTCCTACAATGAGCAGTTCTTC.

The table lists this clonotype with many counts. This chain links TRBV19 with TRBJ1-5, with D possibly matching TRBD1 (6 bases). V was pared by 3 bases and J by 5 bases, with 14 bases between. CDR1 is LNHDA and CDR2 is SQIVND in the germline V gene (reference sequence). This CDR3 comprises 15 residues. The CDR3 sequence: CASSIWTELHQPQHF. CDR3 sequence (DNA): TGTGCCAGTAGTATTTGGACAGAACTGCATCAGCCCCAGCATTTT.

In this sample, this clonotype turned up many times. This rearrangement joins TRBV7-9 to TRBJ1-6; a possible D gene is TRBD1 (5 bases). The V end lost 2 bases, the J end lost 9 bases, and 11 bases lay between the germline ends. In germline, CDR1 is SEHNR, CDR2 FQNEAQ (reference sequence). CDR3 length equals 14 residues. CDR3 nucleotides: TGTGCCAGCAGCTTATTAATGGGGGGTTCACCCCTCCACTTT. Translation: CASSLLMGGSPLHF.

The V gene is TRBV19, the J gene TRBJ2-2; no firm D call. The CDR3 length is 12 residues. V shed 8 bases and J shed 5 bases, with 9 bases lying between them. Germline V gene lookup returns CDR1 LNHDA and CDR2 SQIVND (reference sequence). The CDR3 DNA reads TGTGCCAGTCCGCGACCAACCGGGGAGCTGTTTTTT. Translating gives CASPRPTGELFF.

This clonotype was observed at least ten times. The chain links TRBV20-1 to TRBJ1-2, with a weak D call TRBD1 (5 bases). This CDR3 is 14 amino acids long. Germline CDR1 DFQATT, CDR2 SNEGSKA (reference sequence). The V end was cut by 6 bases, the J end by 4 bases, with 18 bases between. The CDR3 loop reads CSAGSEGRPYGYTF. The CDR3 nucleotides are TGCAGTGCGGGTTCTGAGGGGCGTCCCTATGGCTACACCTTC.

This clonotype was seen ten or more times. V usage is TRBV7-3 and J usage is TRBJ1-6; D is unclear. The CDR3 consists of 17 residues. The V gene lost 4 bases and the J gene lost 8 bases, with 21 bases spanning the gap. Germline V gene sequence: CDR1 SGHTA, CDR2 FQGTGA. The CDR3 DNA sequence: TGTGCCAGCAGCTCAGCGGCTGAGAGACTCCGGGATTCACCCCTCCACTTT. Translating it yields CASSSAAERLRDSPLHF.

V is TRBV2 and J is TRBJ1-5; D gene ambiguous. The V end was cut by 3 bases, the J end by 8 bases, with 8 bases between. Germline V gene sequence: CDR1 SNHLY, CDR2 FYNNEI. This CDR3 has 12 residues. Here the CDR3 reads CASSDEGEPQHF. In nucleotides, the CDR3 is TGTGCCAGCAGTGACGAGGGCGAGCCCCAGCATTTT.

This clonotype was observed a few times. One end of the junction is discordant with germline, which a read error may explain. The chain is built from TRBV19 and TRBJ2-1; D perhaps matches TRBD1 (6 bases). This CDR3 spans 15 amino acids. Germline CDR1 and CDR2: LNHDA and SQIVND (reference sequence). The CDR3 DNA is TGTGCCAGTAGTTTAGACCAGGGGATCGGAAATGAGCAGTTCTTC. Translation gives CASSLDQGIGNEQFF.

This clonotype was seen at least ten times. The chain is built from TRBV5-5 and TRBJ2-7; 7 bases fit TRBD1. Germline V gene sequence: CDR1 SGHKS, CDR2 YYEKEE (reference sequence). This CDR3 is built from 14 residues. The V and J ends lost 2 bases and 2 bases, in that order; junction bases with no gene match: 4. CDR3 sequence reads: CASSLRDSPYEQYF. CDR3 coding DNA: TGTGCCAGCAGCTTAAGGGACAGTCCCTACGAGCAGTACTTC.

Turning to this clonotype: It may be a read error: a sequence one base away is much more abundant. The rearrangement links TRBV5-1 to TRBJ1-2; perhaps TRBD1 as D (5 bases). The germline CDR1 and CDR2 sequences are SGHRS and YFSETQ. The CDR3 is 14 residues long. CDR3 nucleotides: TGCGCCAGCAGCTTGGAAGCGGGGACGTATGGCTCCACCTTC. This sequence encodes CASSLEAGTYGSTF. The whole variable domain, filled in from reference TRBV5-1 and TRBJ1-2, reads KAGVTQTPRYLIKTRGQQVTLSCSPISGHRSVSWYQQTPGQGLQFLFEYFSETQRNKGNFPGRFSGRQFSNSRSEMNVSTLELGDSALYLCASSLEAGTYGSTFGSGTRLTVV.

The V gene is TRBV11-2, the J gene TRBJ2-1; tentative D call: TRBD2 (7 bases). The CDR3 consists of 15 residues. Trimming shortened V by 6 bases and J by 6 bases, and 18 bases separated the two germline ends. Germline CDR1 reads SGHAT; CDR2 reads FQNNGV. CDR3 nucleotides: TGTGCCAGCAGGATGATACGGGGGGCGGTCAATGAGCAGTTCTTC. Translated, it gives CASRMIRGAVNEQFF.

Turning to this clonotype: This may stem from a read error, because a much larger clone lies one nucleotide away. This chain joins TRBV28 and TRBJ2-1, with D perhaps matching TRBD2 (6 bases). The V end lost 10 bases, the J end lost 3 bases, and 19 bases lay between the germline ends. The CDR3 consists of 15 residues. CDR1 is MDHEN, CDR2 SYDVKM, per germline. The CDR3 sequence: CATRTGAERYNEQFF. The CDR3 nucleotides are TGTGCCACCCGAACGGGAGCGGAGCGCTACAATGAGCAGTTCTTC.

This clonotype was seen at least ten times. This chain links TRBV7-2 with TRBJ2-7, with D unresolved. The CDR3 totals 17 residues. The V and J ends lost 1 base and 0 bases respectively, with 16 bases between them. Germline V gene lookup returns CDR1 SGHTA and CDR2 FQGNSA. The CDR3 protein is CASSLVARSRSSYEQYF. The CDR3, as DNA: TGTGCCAGCAGCTTAGTCGCGCGTAGCAGATCCTCCTACGAGCAGTACTTC. The whole variable domain, remainder taken from reference TRBV7-2 and TRBJ2-7, is GAGVSQSPSNKVTEKGKDVELRCDPISGHTALYWYRQSLGQGLEFLIYFQGNSAPDKSGLPSDRFSAERTGGSVSTLTIQRTQQEDSAVYLCASSLVARSRSSYEQYFGPGTRLTVT.

There are many counts of this clonotype. The chain combines TRBV18 with TRBJ2-7; 7 positions match TRBD1. The CDR3 length is 14 residues. Per germline, CDR1 KGHSH and CDR2 LQKENI. Trimming removed 2 bases from V and 8 bases from J; junction bases left unmatched: 9. This CDR3 reads CASSPWQTGYQQYF. The CDR3 DNA sequence: TGTGCCAGCTCACCATGGCAGACAGGGTACCAGCAGTACTTC.

In its sample, this clonotype was seen a few times. The genes are TRBV28 and TRBJ2-7; no clear D gene. Germline assignment: CDR1 MDHEN and CDR2 SYDVKM. V was clipped by 2 bases and J by 5 bases, with 7 bases between them. The CDR3 extends over 12 amino acids. In DNA, the CDR3 is TGTGCCAGCAGTTTAGGCCGCCACGAGCAGTACTTC. Its translation is CASSLGRHEQYF.

J is TRBJ2-1 and V is TRBV24-1; 8 nucleotides align to TRBD2. V lost 3 bases to trimming and J lost 5 bases; unmatched junction nucleotides: 11. This CDR3 is 17 amino acids long. Germline CDR1 and CDR2: KGHDR and SFDVKD. CDR3 nucleotides: TGTGCCACCAGTGATCCCAAAAAACGGGGGGGCCACAATGAGCAGTTCTTC. Its translation: CATSDPKKRGGHNEQFF.

This sequence joins TRBV9 and TRBJ2-1; 12 bases are a match to TRBD2. The junction had 13 bases not matched to a gene; V was cut back by 2 bases and J by 7 bases. Germline V gene data show CDR1 as SGDLS and CDR2 as YYNGEE. The CDR3 sequence is 18 residues long. CDR3: CASSVSGATSGRLNEQFF. The CDR3 region has the DNA TGTGCCAGCAGCGTGAGTGGAGCCACTAGCGGGAGGCTTAATGAGCAGTTCTTC. The full variable domain, completed using reference TRBV9 and TRBJ2-1, is DSGVTQTPKHLITATGQRVTLRCSPRSGDLSVYWYQQSLDQGLQFLIQYYNGEERAKGNILERFSAQQFPDLHSELNLSSLELGDSALYFCASSVSGATSGRLNEQFFGPGTRLTVL.

This clonotype has at least ten counts. This chain uses TRBV30 with TRBJ2-2; D is possibly TRBD1 or TRBD2 (5 bases each). The length of the CDR3 is 16 residues. V was pared by 4 bases and J by 3 bases, with 18 bases between. Germline assignment: CDR1 GTSNPN and CDR2 SVGIG (reference sequence). The CDR3 nucleotides are TGTGCCTGGACCGAGGGGCTAGCCTATCACACCGGGGAGCTGTTTTTT. It yields the protein CAWTEGLAYHTGELFF. The full variable domain, completed using reference TRBV30 and TRBJ2-2, is SQTIHQWPATLVQPVGSPLSLECTVEGTSNPNLYWYRQAAGRGLQLLFYSVGIGQISSEVPQNLSASRPQDRQFILSSKKLLLSDSGFYLCAWTEGLAYHTGELFFGEGSRLTVL.

For this clonotype: It may be a read error: a sequence one base away is much more abundant. This rearrangement joins TRBV6-1 to TRBJ2-7; D possibly corresponds to TRBD2 (6 bases). CDR3 length: 14 residues. CDR1 and CDR2 from the germline V gene are MNHNS and SASEGT. CDR3 bases: TGTGCCTGCAGCCCCGGGACTCTTAGCTACGAGCAGTACTTC. This translates into CACSPGTLSYEQYF.

This clonotype has at least ten counts. The chain couples TRBV11-2 to TRBJ2-1; D might be TRBD2 (5 bases). V dropped 1 base and J dropped 7 bases, with 8 bases sitting between them. CDR3 length: 13 residues. Germline V gives CDR1 SGHAT, CDR2 FQNNGV. CDR3 sequence reads: CASSLGAGNEQFF. The DNA for the CDR3 is TGTGCCAGCAGCTTAGGGGCGGGTAATGAGCAGTTCTTC.

The chain combines TRBV27 with TRBJ1-1; D is perhaps TRBD1 (5 bases). Germline CDR1 is MNHEY and CDR2 is SMNVEV (reference sequence). The CDR3 covers 16 residues. V gave up 0 bases and J gave up 5 bases, with 16 bases separating them. Here the CDR3 DNA reads TGTGCCAGCAGTTTATCGGGGGGGAGGGGAGGGACTGAAGCTTTCTTT. Its protein product is CASSLSGGRGGTEAFF.

This clonotype turned up a few times. The V and J genes are TRBV5-1 and TRBJ1-2, with a possible D match to TRBD1 (6 bases). The CDR3 loop spans 15 amino acids. Per germline, CDR1 SGHRS and CDR2 YFSETQ. V lost 4 bases and J 10 bases, leaving 23 bases between the germline ends. DNA of the CDR3: TGCGCCAGCAGCCAAAACGTCGGGGGCTCTGGGTTCTACACCTTC. As protein: CASSQNVGGSGFYTF.

The table lists this clonotype with many counts. The chain uses TRBV6-2 or TRBV6-3 and TRBJ2-3; D gene ambiguous. Germline CDR1 reads MNHEY; CDR2 reads SVGEGT. The CDR3 loop spans 13 amino acids. V was pared by 4 bases and J by 11 bases, with 16 bases between. The CDR3 is CASSFPGAIEQYF. The CDR3, as DNA: TGTGCCAGCAGTTTTCCAGGAGCCATTGAGCAGTATTTT.

This clonotype was detected many times. The rearrangement links TRBV11-3 to TRBJ2-1; possibly TRBD2 for D (6 bases). The CDR3 loop spans 16 amino acids. Trimming took off 1 base at V and 3 bases at J, with 13 bases between the two ends. The germline CDR1 and CDR2 sequences are SGHNT and YENEEA. CDR3 amino acids: CASSLGSVGSYNEQFF. The CDR3 DNA sequence: TGTGCCAGCAGCTTAGGTTCTGTCGGGAGCTACAATGAGCAGTTCTTC.

This clonotype was seen ten or more times. This chain joins TRBV20-1 and TRBJ2-7, with TRBD1 matching over 9 bases. The CDR3 has 15 amino acids. The V and J ends lost 6 bases and 5 bases, in that order; junction bases with no gene match: 14. Germline assignment: CDR1 DFQATT and CDR2 SNEGSKA (reference sequence). CDR3 region: CSAPDRGGHWDEQYF. The CDR3 DNA sequence: TGCAGTGCCCCGGACAGGGGAGGCCATTGGGACGAGCAGTACTTC.

This clonotype was counted many times. The chain has TRBV7-9 and TRBJ1-5, with D possibly TRBD1 on 6 matching bases. Germline CDR1 and CDR2: SEHNR and FQNEAQ (reference sequence). The length of the CDR3 is 13 residues. Deletions cut 5 bases from V and 4 bases from J, with 9 bases between. The CDR3 nucleotides read TGTGCCAGCAGCCAGGACAGAAATCAGCCCCAGCATTTT. It is translated as CASSQDRNQPQHF.

This clonotype appeared many times. The chain couples TRBV18 to TRBJ2-1; D may be TRBD1 (6 bases). V was clipped by 0 bases and J by 6 bases, with 18 bases between them. Germline assignment: CDR1 KGHSH and CDR2 LQKENI. The CDR3 totals 17 residues. CDR3 in DNA: TGTGCCAGCTCACCACCCTGCGTAAGGGGGTGTATCAATGAGCAGTTCTTC. It translates to CASSPPCVRGCINEQFF.

On this clonotype itself: Possible read error: a much larger clone is one base away. V and J are TRBV11-2 and TRBJ2-5; D is tentatively TRBD1 or TRBD2 (6 bases each). This CDR3 contains 15 residues. Germline CDR1 is SGHAT and CDR2 is FQNNGV. CDR3 in amino acids: CASSQDLGGGETPYF. For the CDR3, the DNA is TGTGCCAGCAGCCAAGATCTGGGGGGCGGTGAGACCCCGTACTTC.